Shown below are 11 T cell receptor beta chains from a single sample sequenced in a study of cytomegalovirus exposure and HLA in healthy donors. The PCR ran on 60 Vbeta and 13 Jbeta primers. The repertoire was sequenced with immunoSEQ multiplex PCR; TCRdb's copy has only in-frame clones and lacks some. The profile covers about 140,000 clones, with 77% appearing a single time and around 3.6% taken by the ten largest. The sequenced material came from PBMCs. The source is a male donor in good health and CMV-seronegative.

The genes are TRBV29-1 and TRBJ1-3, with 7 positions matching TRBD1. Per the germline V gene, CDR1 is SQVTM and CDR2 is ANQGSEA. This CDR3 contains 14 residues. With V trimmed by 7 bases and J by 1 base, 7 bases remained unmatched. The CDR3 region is CSALVGQSGNTIYF. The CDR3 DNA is TGCAGCGCCCTCGTGGGACAGTCTGGAAACACCATATATTTT.

The CDR3 protein is CASSHGRENTGELFF. Written as DNA, the CDR3 is TGCGCCAGCAGCCATGGCAGGGAAAACACCGGGGAGCTGTTTTTT. This chain links TRBV4-1 with TRBJ2-2, with D possibly TRBD1 on 5 matching bases. CDR3 length: 15 amino acids. The germline V gene has CDR1 MGHRA and CDR2 YSYEKL. V lost 3 bases to trimming and J lost 2 bases, with 10 bases between them.

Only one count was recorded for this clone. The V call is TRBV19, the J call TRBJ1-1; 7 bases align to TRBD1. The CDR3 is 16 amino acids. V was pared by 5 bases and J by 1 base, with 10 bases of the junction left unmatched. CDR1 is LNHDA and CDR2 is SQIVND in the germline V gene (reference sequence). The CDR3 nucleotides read TGTGCCAGTAGTGGGGCGACAGGGAAGGGGAACACTGAAGCTTTCTTT. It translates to CASSGATGKGNTEAFF.

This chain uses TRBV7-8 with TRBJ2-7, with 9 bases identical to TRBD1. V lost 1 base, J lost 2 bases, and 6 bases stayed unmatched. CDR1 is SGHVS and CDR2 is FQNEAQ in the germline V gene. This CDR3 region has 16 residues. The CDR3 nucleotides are TGTGCCAGCAGCTTAGAGGGACAGGGTACCACCTACGAGCAGTACTTC. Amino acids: CASSLEGQGTTYEQYF.

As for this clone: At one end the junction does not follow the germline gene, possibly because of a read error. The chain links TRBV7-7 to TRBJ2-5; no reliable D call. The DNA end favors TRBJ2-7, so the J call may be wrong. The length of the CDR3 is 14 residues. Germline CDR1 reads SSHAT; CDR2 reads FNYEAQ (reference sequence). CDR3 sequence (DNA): TGTGCTAGCAGCTTAGAACCAGGCTCCTACGAGCAGTACTTC. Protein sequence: CASSLEPGSYEQYF.

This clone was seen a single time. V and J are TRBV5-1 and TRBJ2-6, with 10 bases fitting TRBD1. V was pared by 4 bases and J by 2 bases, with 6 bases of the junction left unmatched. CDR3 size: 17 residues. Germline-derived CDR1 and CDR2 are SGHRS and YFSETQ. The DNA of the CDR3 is TGCGCCAGCAGCATGACAGGGGGCGCGGCTGGGGCCAACGTCCTGACTTTC. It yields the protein CASSMTGGAAGANVLTF.

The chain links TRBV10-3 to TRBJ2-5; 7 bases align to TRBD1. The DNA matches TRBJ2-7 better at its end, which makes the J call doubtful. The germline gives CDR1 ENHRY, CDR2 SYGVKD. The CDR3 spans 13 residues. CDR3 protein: CAISSDRAYEQYF. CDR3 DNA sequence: TGTGCCATCAGCTCCGACAGGGCTTACGAGCAGTACTTC.

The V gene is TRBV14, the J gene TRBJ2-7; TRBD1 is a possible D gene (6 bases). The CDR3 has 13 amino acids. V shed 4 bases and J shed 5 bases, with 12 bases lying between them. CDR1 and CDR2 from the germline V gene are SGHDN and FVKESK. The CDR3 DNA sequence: TGTGCCAGCAGCCTACAGGGTCAGAACGAGCAGTACTTC. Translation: CASSLQGQNEQYF. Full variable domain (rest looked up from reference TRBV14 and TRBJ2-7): EAGVTQFPSHSVIEKGQTVTLRCDPISGHDNLYWYRRVMGKEIKFLLHFVKESKQDESGMPNNRFLAERTGGTYSTLKVQPAELEDSGVYFCASSLQGQNEQYFGPGTRLTVT.

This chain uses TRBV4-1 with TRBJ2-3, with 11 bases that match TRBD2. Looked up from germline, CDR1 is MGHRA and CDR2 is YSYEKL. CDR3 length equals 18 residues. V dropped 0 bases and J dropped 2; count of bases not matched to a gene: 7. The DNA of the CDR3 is TGCGCCAGCAGCCAAGAAGTAGCTAGCGGGGGGACCACAGATACGCAGTATTTT. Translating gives CASSQEVASGGTTDTQYF.

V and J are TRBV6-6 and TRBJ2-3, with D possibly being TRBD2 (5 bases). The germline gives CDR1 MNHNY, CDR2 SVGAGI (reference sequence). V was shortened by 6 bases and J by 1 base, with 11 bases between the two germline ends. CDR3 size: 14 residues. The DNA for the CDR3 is TGTGCCAGCAGGCTTACAGCGGGCACAGATACGCAGTATTTT. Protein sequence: CASRLTAGTDTQYF.

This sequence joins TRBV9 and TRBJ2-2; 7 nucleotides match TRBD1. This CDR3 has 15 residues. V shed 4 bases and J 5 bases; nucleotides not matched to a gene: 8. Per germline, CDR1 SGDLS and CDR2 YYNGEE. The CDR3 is CASSPRQGLTGELFF. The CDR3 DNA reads TGTGCCAGCAGCCCTCGACAGGGTCTGACCGGGGAGCTGTTTTTT. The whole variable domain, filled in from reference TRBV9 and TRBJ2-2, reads DSGVTQTPKHLITATGQRVTLRCSPRSGDLSVYWYQQSLDQGLQFLIQYYNGEERAKGNILERFSAQQFPDLHSELNLSSLELGDSALYFCASSPRQGLTGELFFGEGSRLTVL.